The rows below give T cell receptor beta chains drawn from one sample of a study of CD8+ T cells in alopecia areata. The repertoire was sequenced with immunoSEQ multiplex PCR; TCRdb's copy has only in-frame clones and lacks some. The sample records about 200,000 clones, 50% to 60% being singletons. The input for sequencing was CD4+ T cells sorted from blood, taken at week 4, from a patient treated with tofacitinib. Receptors originate from a human donor with alopecia areata. The CDR3 runs from the conserved cysteine through the conserved F or W. A D gene is named only where the DNA matches it firmly. Size values are once, few and many counts, or a class for expanded clones, and some rows have none.

TRBV19	TRBJ2-1	-	few	CASSRQVTYNEQFF	TGTGCCAGTAGTAGACAGGTCACCTACAATGAGCAGTTCTTC
TRBV29-1	TRBJ2-5	TRBD1	-	CSVEKGAGQETQYF	TGCAGCGTTGAAAAGGGGGCAGGGCAAGAGACCCAGTACTTC
TRBV7-9	TRBJ1-1	-	few	CASTPLWQVKTEAFF	TGTGCCAGCACCCCGTTGTGGCAGGTAAAGACTGAAGCTTTCTTT
TRBV2	TRBJ2-2	-	-	CASRKGQRNTGELFF	TGTGCCAGCAGAAAGGGGCAGAGGAACACCGGGGAGCTGTTTTTT
TRBV29-1	TRBJ2-1	-	few	CSARGPDSEQFF	TGCAGCGCACGCGGACCCGACAGTGAGCAGTTCTTC
TRBV15	TRBJ1-6	-	-	CATSGQGESPLHF	TGTGCCACCAGCGGGCAGGGCGAATCACCCCTCCACTTT
TRBV11-1	TRBJ2-2	-	-	CASSLVETGNTGELFF	TGTGCCAGCAGCTTAGTCGAGACAGGCAACACCGGGGAGCTGTTTTTT
TRBV7-2	TRBJ1-2	TRBD1	-	CASRSANRGLGGYTF	TGTGCCAGCAGATCGGCCAACAGGGGACTAGGTGGCTACACCTTC
TRBV23-1	TRBJ2-5	-	few	CASRGAGLGETQYF	TGCGCCAGCAGGGGAGCGGGCCTCGGGGAGACCCAGTACTTC
TRBV7-2	TRBJ1-5	-	-	CASSLTGRKNQPQHF	TGTGCCAGCAGCCTGACGGGAAGGAAGAATCAGCCCCAGCATTTT
TRBV9	TRBJ1-2	-	-	CASSPRQANYGYTF	TGTGCCAGCAGCCCGAGACAGGCCAACTATGGCTACACCTTC
TRBV4-1	TRBJ2-5	TRBD2	-	CASSQGPRTSLPTQYF	TGCGCCAGCAGCCAAGGGCCTAGGACTAGCCTCCCAACCCAGTACTTC
TRBV30	TRBJ2-5	TRBD1	once	CAWRRGTGARAQYF	TGTGCCTGGAGGAGGGGGACAGGGGCCAGGGCCCAGTACTTC
TRBV28	TRBJ1-2	-	-	CASSRPGATNYGYTF	TGTGCCAGCAGTCGCCCAGGGGCGACTAACTATGGCTACACCTTC
TRBV30	TRBJ1-1	-	-	CAWSTSDKISEAFF	TGTGCCTGGAGTACTTCCGACAAGATCTCTGAAGCTTTCTTT